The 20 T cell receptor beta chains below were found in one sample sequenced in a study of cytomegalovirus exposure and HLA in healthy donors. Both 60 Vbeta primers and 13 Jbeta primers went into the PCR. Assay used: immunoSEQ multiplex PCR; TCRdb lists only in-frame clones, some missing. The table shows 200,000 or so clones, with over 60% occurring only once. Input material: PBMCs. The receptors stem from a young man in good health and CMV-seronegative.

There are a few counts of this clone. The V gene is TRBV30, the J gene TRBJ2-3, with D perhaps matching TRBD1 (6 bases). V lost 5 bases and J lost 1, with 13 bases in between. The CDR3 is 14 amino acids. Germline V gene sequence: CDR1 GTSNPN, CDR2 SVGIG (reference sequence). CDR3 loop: CAWGQDSRTDTQYF. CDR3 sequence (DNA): TGTGCCTGGGGCCAGGACAGTCGCACAGATACGCAGTATTTT.

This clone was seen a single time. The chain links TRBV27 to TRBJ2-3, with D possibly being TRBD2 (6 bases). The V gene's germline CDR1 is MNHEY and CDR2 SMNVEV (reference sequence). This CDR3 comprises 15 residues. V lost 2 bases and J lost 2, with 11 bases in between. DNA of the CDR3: TGTGCCAGCAGTTTAGTGACGGGAGTCACAGATACGCAGTATTTT. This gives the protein CASSLVTGVTDTQYF.

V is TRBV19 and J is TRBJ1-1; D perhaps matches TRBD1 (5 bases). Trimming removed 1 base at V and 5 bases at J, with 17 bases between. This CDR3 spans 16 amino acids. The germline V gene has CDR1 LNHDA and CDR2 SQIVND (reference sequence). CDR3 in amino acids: CASSIGNQGLGTEAFF. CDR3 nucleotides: TGTGCCAGTAGTATAGGCAACCAGGGCCTAGGGACTGAAGCTTTCTTT.

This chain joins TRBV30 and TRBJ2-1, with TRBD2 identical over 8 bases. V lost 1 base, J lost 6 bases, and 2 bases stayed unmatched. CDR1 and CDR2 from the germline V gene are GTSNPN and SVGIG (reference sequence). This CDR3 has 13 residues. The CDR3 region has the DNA TGTGCCTGGAGTGGTAGCGGGGTCAATGAGCAGTTCTTC. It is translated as CAWSGSGVNEQFF.

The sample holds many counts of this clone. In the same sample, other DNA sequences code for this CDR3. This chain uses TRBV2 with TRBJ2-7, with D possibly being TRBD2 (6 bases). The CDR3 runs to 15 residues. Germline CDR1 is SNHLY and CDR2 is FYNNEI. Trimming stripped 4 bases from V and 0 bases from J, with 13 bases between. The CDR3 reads CASSAGTLNSYEQYF. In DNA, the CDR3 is TGTGCCAGCAGTGCGGGGACTTTAAACTCCTACGAGCAGTACTTC.

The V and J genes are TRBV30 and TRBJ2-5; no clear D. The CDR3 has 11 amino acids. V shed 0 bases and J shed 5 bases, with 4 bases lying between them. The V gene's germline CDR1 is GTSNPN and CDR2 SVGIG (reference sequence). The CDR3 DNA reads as TGTGCCTGGAGTGTAGCGGAGACCCAGTACTTC. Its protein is CAWSVAETQYF. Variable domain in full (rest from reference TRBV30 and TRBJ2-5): SQTIHQWPATLVQPVGSPLSLECTVEGTSNPNLYWYRQAAGRGLQLLFYSVGIGQISSEVPQNLSASRPQDRQFILSSKKLLLSDSGFYLCAWSVAETQYFGPGTRLLVL.

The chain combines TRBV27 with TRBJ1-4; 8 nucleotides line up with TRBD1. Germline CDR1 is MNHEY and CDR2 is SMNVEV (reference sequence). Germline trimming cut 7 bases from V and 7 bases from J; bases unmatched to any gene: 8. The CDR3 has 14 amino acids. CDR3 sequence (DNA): TGTGCCAGCACCCGGACAGGGAACACTGAAAAACTGTTTTTT. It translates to CASTRTGNTEKLFF. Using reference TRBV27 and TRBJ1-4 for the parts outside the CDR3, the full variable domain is EAQVTQNPRYLITVTGKKLTVTCSQNMNHEYMSWYRQDPGLGLRQIYYSMNVEVTDKGDVPEGYKVSRKEKRNFPLILESPSPNQTSLYFCASTRTGNTEKLFFGSGTQLSVL.

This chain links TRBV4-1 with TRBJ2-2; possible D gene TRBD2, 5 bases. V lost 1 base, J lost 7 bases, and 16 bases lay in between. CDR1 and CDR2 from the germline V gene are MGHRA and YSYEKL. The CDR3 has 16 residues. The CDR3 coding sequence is TGCGCCAGCAGCCAAGCGGGAAGCGGCATGGGCGGGGAGCTGTTTTTT. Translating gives CASSQAGSGMGGELFF.

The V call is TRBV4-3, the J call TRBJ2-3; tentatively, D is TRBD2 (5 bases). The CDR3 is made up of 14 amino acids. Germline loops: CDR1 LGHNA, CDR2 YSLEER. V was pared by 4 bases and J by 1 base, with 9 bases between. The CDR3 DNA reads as TGCGCCAGCAGCCCCGGAGGAGGCACAGATACGCAGTATTTT. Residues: CASSPGGGTDTQYF.

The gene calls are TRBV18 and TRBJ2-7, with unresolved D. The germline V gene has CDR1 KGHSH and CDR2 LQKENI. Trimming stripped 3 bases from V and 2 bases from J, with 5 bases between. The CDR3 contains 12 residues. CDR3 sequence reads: CASSPGPYEQYF. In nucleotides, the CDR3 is TGTGCCAGCTCACCCGGTCCCTACGAGCAGTACTTC. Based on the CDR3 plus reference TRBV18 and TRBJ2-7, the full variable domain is NAGVMQNPRHLVRRRGQEARLRCSPMKGHSHVYWYRQLPEEGLKFMVYLQKENIIDESGMPKERFSAEFPKEGPSILRIQQVVRGDSAAYFCASSPGPYEQYFGPGTRLTVT.

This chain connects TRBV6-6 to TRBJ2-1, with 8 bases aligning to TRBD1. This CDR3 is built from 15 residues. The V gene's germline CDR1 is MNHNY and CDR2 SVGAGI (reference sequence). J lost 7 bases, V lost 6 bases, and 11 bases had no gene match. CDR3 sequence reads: CASSRTTGALNEQFF. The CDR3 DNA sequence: TGTGCCAGCAGCCGAACGACAGGGGCCCTAAATGAGCAGTTCTTC.

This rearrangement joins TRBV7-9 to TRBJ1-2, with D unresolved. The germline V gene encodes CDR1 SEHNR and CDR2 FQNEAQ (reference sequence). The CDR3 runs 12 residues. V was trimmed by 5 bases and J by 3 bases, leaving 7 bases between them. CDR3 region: CASSRVYYGYTF. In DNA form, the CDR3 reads TGTGCCAGCAGCCGAGTCTACTATGGCTACACCTTC. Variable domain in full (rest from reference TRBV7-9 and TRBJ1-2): DTGVSQNPRHKITKRGQNVTFRCDPISEHNRLYWYRQTLGQGPEFLTYFQNEAQLEKSRLLSDRFSAERPKGSFSTLEIQRTEQGDSAMYLCASSRVYYGYTFGSGTRLTVV.

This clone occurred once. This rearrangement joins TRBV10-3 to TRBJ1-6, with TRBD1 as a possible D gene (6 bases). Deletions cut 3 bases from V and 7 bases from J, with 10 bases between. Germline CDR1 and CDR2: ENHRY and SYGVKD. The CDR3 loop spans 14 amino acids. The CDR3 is CAISDSDRNSPLHF. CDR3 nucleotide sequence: TGTGCCATCAGTGACTCGGACAGAAATTCACCCCTCCACTTT.

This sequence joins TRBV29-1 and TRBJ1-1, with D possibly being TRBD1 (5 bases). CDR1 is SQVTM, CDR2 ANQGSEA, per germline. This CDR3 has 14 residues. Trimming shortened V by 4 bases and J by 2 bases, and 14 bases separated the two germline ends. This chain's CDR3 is CSVGVGTVNTEAFF. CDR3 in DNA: TGCAGCGTTGGGGTAGGGACTGTTAACACTGAAGCTTTCTTT.

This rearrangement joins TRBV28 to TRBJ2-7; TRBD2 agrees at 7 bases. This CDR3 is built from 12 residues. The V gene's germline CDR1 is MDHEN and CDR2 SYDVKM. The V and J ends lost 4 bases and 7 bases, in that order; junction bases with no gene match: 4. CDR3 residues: CASSSGLEEQYF. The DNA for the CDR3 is TGTGCCAGCAGTTCCGGACTAGAGGAGCAGTACTTC.

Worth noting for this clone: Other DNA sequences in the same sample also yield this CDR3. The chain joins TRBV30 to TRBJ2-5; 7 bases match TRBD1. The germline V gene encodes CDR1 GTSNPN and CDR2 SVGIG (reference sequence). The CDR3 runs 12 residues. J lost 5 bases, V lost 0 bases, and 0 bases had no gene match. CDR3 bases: TGTGCCTGGAGTGTACAGGGGGAGACCCAGTACTTC. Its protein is CAWSVQGETQYF.

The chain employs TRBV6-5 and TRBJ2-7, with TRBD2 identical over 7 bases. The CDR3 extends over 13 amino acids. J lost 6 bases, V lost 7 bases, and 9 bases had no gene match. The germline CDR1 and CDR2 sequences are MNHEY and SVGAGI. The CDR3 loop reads CASNLAGEGEQYF. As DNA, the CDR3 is TGTGCCAGCAACCTGGCGGGAGAGGGCGAGCAGTACTTC.

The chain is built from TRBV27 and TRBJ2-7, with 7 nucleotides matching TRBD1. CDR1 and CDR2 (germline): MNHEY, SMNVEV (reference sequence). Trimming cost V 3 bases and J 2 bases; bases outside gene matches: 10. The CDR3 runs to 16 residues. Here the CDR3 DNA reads TGTGCCAGCAGTTTCCGAGAGGGGGCTTCCACCTACGAGCAGTACTTC. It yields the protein CASSFREGASTYEQYF.

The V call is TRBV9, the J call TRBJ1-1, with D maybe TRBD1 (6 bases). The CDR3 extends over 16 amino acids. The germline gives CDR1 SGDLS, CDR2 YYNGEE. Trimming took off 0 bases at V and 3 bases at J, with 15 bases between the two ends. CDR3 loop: CASSVAWGGADTEAFF. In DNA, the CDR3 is TGTGCCAGCAGCGTAGCGTGGGGGGGCGCGGACACTGAAGCTTTCTTT.

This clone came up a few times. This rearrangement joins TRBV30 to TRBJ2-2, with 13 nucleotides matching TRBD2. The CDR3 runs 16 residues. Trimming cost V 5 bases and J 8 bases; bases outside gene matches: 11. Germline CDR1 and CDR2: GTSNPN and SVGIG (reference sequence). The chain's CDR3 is CAWAIRTSGGEGELFF. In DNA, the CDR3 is TGTGCCTGGGCAATCCGGACTAGCGGGGGTGAAGGGGAGCTGTTTTTT.